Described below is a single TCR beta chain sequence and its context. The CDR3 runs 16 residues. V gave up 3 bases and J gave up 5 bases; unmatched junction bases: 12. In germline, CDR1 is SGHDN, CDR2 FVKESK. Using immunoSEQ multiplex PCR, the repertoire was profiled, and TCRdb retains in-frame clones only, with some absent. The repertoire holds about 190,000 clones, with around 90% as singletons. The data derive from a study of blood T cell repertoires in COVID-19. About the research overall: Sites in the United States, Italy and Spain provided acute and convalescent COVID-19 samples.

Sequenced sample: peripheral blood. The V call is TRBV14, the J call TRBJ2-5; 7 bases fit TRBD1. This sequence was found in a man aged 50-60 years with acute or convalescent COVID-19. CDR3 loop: CASSHVTGDPRETQYF. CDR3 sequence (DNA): TGTGCCAGCAGCCATGTTACAGGGGACCCGAGGGAGACCCAGTACTTC.